This T cell receptor beta chain originates from a study of CD8 T cells in Susac syndrome. RNA totalling about 0.45 to 1 ug underwent reverse transcription with random hexamers. Across 54 Vbeta and 13 Jbeta, TCR beta CDR3 was amplified with immunoSEQ multiplex PCR. TCRdb ran MiXCR on the immunoSEQ multiplex PCR reads and lists one entry per CDR3 protein. The sample shows around 150,000 distinct CDR3 sequences, about 93% of them seen only once. Controls were age- and sex-matched healthy donors. V lost 2 bases to trimming and J lost 1 base, with 6 bases between them. Germline assignment: CDR1 LGHNA and CDR2 YSLEER. The CDR3 is 14 amino acids.

This receptor was taken from a human donor in good health. The rearrangement uses TRBV4-3 and TRBJ1-5; tentative D call: TRBD1 (5 bases). The sample consisted of CD4+ T cells from PBMCs. The CDR3 is CASSQRTSNQPQHF. Here the CDR3 DNA reads TGCGCCAGCAGCCAACGGACAAGCAATCAGCCCCAGCATTTT.